What follows is one TCR beta chain and its context. What it binds is not known. The data derive from a study of T cell repertoires in cytomegalovirus infection. Study in general: CMV infection together with matching HLA type was indicated by public TCR beta signatures.

TCRdb independently ran MiXCR on the reads; one entry per CDR3 protein. The data hold hundreds of thousands of distinct CDR3 sequences, with under 40% observed a single time. Overall study findings and caveats: The ex vivo response showed dominance by HLA-C-restricted CMV-specific TCR beta clonotypes. Cumulative frequency (of public TCR beta family members) identified carriers of CMV plus the relevant HLA.

V lost 3 bases to trimming and J lost 0 bases, with 12 bases between them. CDR1 and CDR2 (germline): LNHDA, SQIVND (reference sequence). The CDR3 covers 15 residues. The TCR sequence derives from a human donor in good health (CMV status not recorded). Some clones in this sample may be carry-over from other donors' samples. The V gene is TRBV19, the J gene TRBJ2-7, with a possible D match to TRBD2 (6 bases). Sequences were obtained from PBMCs. The CDR3 DNA sequence: TGTGCCAGTAGTATGAGCGGGCTGAGCTCCTACGAGCAGTACTTC. Translating gives CASSMSGLSSYEQYF.